The rows below give T cell receptor beta chains drawn from one sample of a study of esophageal squamous cell carcinoma under preoperative chemotherapy. TCRdb used MiXCR to reprocess the PCR reads, holding one entry per CDR3 protein. The data contain 9,500 to 11,000 distinct CDR3 sequences, roughly 63% of them singletons. This material was collected from a patient given preoperative chemotherapy. The receptor set was obtained from a human donor with esophageal squamous cell carcinoma. The donor label of this sample is uncertain. CDR3s include the opening cysteine and the closing phenylalanine or tryptophan. The D gene is left open where the match is weak. Some rows mark clone size as missing; the rest say once, few, many or name a class of expanded clone.

clone_size: once; j_call: TRBJ2-7; cdr3_length: 14; d_call: -; v_call: TRBV6-2/TRBV6-3; cdr3_aa: CASSHTPDSYEQYF; cdr3_nt: TGTGCCAGCAGCCACACCCCGGACAGCTACGAGCAGTACTTC
clone_size: -; j_call: TRBJ2-3; cdr3_length: 14; d_call: -; v_call: TRBV6-1; cdr3_aa: CASSESPSTDTQYF; cdr3_nt: TGTGCCAGCAGTGAATCGCCAAGCACAGATACGCAGTATTTT
clone_size: -; j_call: TRBJ2-4; cdr3_length: 17; d_call: -; v_call: TRBV30; cdr3_aa: CAWSAAARLRAKNIQYF; cdr3_nt: TGTGCCTGGAGCGCGGCGGCACGCCTGAGGGCCAAAAACATTCAGTACTTC
clone_size: -; j_call: TRBJ2-1; cdr3_length: 15; d_call: TRBD2; v_call: TRBV7-3; cdr3_aa: CASSFGGSSYNEQFF; cdr3_nt: TGTGCCAGCAGCTTCGGCGGGAGCTCCTACAATGAGCAGTTCTTC
clone_size: -; j_call: TRBJ2-1; cdr3_length: 13; d_call: -; v_call: TRBV6-1; cdr3_aa: CASSWGIRETQFF; cdr3_nt: TGTGCCAGCAGCTGGGGTATCCGAGAGACCCAGTTCTTC
clone_size: -; j_call: TRBJ2-3; cdr3_length: 17; d_call: TRBD2; v_call: TRBV6-1; cdr3_aa: CASSEDLAGGTTDTQYF; cdr3_nt: TGTGCCAGCAGTGAAGACCTAGCGGGGGGTACCACAGATACGCAGTATTTT
clone_size: -; j_call: TRBJ2-1; cdr3_length: 15; d_call: TRBD1; v_call: TRBV6-1; cdr3_aa: CASRGDRVSYNEQFF; cdr3_nt: TGTGCCAGCAGGGGGGACAGGGTATCATACAATGAGCAGTTCTTC
clone_size: medium-sized; j_call: TRBJ2-3; cdr3_length: 15; d_call: -; v_call: TRBV11-2; cdr3_aa: CASSSWEFSTDTQYF; cdr3_nt: TGTGCCAGCAGCTCCTGGGAGTTTAGCACAGATACGCAGTATTTT
clone_size: few; j_call: TRBJ1-1; cdr3_length: 14; d_call: -; v_call: TRBV6-1; cdr3_aa: CASSRRTENTEAFF; cdr3_nt: TGTGCCAGCAGTCGCAGGACAGAGAACACTGAAGCTTTCTTT
clone_size: once; j_call: TRBJ2-1; cdr3_length: 15; d_call: TRBD2; v_call: TRBV27; cdr3_aa: CASSPLAGNGNEQFF; cdr3_nt: TGTGCCAGCAGTCCCCTAGCGGGAAACGGCAATGAGCAGTTCTTC
clone_size: -; j_call: TRBJ2-3; cdr3_length: 13; d_call: -; v_call: TRBV6-1; cdr3_aa: CASGERPQETQYF; cdr3_nt: TGTGCCAGCGGGGAACGGCCCCAAGAGACGCAGTATTTC
clone_size: -; j_call: TRBJ2-7; cdr3_length: 16; d_call: TRBD2; v_call: TRBV6-5; cdr3_aa: CASVYRLGLASYEQYF; cdr3_nt: TGTGCCAGCGTATACCGCCTAGGACTAGCGTCTTACGAGCAGTACTTC
clone_size: -; j_call: TRBJ2-5; cdr3_length: 15; d_call: TRBD2; v_call: TRBV11-3; cdr3_aa: CAGGRGGNDQETQYF; cdr3_nt: TGTGCCGGGGGTCGGGGGGGGAATGACCAAGAGACCCAGTATTTC
clone_size: once; j_call: TRBJ2-7; cdr3_length: 13; d_call: -; v_call: TRBV12-3/TRBV12-4; cdr3_aa: CASNPGGYNEQYF; cdr3_nt: TGTGCCAGCAACCCGGGCGGCTACAATGAGCAGTACTTC
clone_size: -; j_call: TRBJ2-3; cdr3_length: 16; d_call: -; v_call: TRBV27; cdr3_aa: CASGGLGGGDPETQYF; cdr3_nt: TGTGCCAGCGGGGGGCTTGGGGGGGGTGACCCAGAGACGCAGTATTTT
clone_size: -; j_call: TRBJ2-5; cdr3_length: 12; d_call: -; v_call: TRBV12-3/TRBV12-4; cdr3_aa: CASSFGRETQYF; cdr3_nt: TGTGCCAGCAGTTTCGGCCGAGAGACCCAGTACTTC
clone_size: -; j_call: TRBJ2-7; cdr3_length: 15; d_call: TRBD2; v_call: TRBV11-1; cdr3_aa: CASSEERERYYEQYF; cdr3_nt: TGTGCCAGCAGCGAAGAGCGGGAGAGGTATTACGAGCAGTACTTC
clone_size: few; j_call: TRBJ1-1; cdr3_length: 13; d_call: -; v_call: TRBV11-2; cdr3_aa: CASMGWGSTEAFF; cdr3_nt: TGTGCCAGCATGGGATGGGGCAGCACTGAAGCTTTCTTT
clone_size: -; j_call: TRBJ2-7; cdr3_length: 14; d_call: -; v_call: TRBV7-2; cdr3_aa: CASSLEAVTYEQYF; cdr3_nt: TGTGCCAGCAGCTTAGAGGCAGTTACCTACGAGCAGTACTTC
clone_size: -; j_call: TRBJ2-1; cdr3_length: 14; d_call: TRBD1; v_call: TRBV7-2; cdr3_aa: CASSSLTGQAEQFF; cdr3_nt: TGTGCCAGCAGCTCTCTGACAGGGCAGGCCGAGCAGTTCTTC
clone_size: -; j_call: TRBJ2-1; cdr3_length: 13; d_call: -; v_call: TRBV6-1; cdr3_aa: CARSGERSDEQFF; cdr3_nt: TGTGCCAGGAGTGGTGAGAGGTCCGATGAGCAGTTCTTC
clone_size: -; j_call: TRBJ2-3; cdr3_length: 18; d_call: TRBD2; v_call: TRBV10-2; cdr3_aa: CASSESDSGGCAKDTQYF; cdr3_nt: TGCGCCAGCAGTGAGTCGGATTCGGGAGGGTGCGCCAAAGATACGCAGTATTTC
clone_size: many; j_call: TRBJ2-5; cdr3_length: 17; d_call: TRBD1; v_call: TRBV7-2; cdr3_aa: CASSVKSQGALGETQYF; cdr3_nt: TGTGCCAGCAGCGTGAAATCCCAGGGGGCTTTAGGAGAGACCCAGTACTTC
clone_size: -; j_call: TRBJ2-4; cdr3_length: 15; d_call: -; v_call: TRBV12-3/TRBV12-4; cdr3_aa: CASTRGLVETSAQYF; cdr3_nt: TGTGCCAGCACCCGGGGGCTAGTCGAAACTTCGGCTCAGTACTTC
clone_size: once; j_call: TRBJ2-3; cdr3_length: 14; d_call: -; v_call: TRBV6-1; cdr3_aa: CASSALISVDTQYF; cdr3_nt: TGTGCCAGCAGTGCGTTGATCAGCGTGGATACGCAGTATTTT
clone_size: -; j_call: TRBJ2-3; cdr3_length: 15; d_call: -; v_call: TRBV6-1; cdr3_aa: CARSLKARCTDTQYF; cdr3_nt: TGTGCCAGGAGTCTCAAGGCTAGGTGCACAGATACGCAGTATTTT
clone_size: -; j_call: TRBJ2-2; cdr3_length: 14; d_call: TRBD2; v_call: TRBV6-1; cdr3_aa: CASRREDRTGELFF; cdr3_nt: TGTGCCAGCCGGCGGGAGGACCGGACCGGGGAGCTGTTTTTT
clone_size: once; j_call: TRBJ2-5; cdr3_length: 16; d_call: TRBD1; v_call: TRBV24-1; cdr3_aa: CATSDTRTGGAETQYF; cdr3_nt: TGTGCCACCAGTGATACTCGGACAGGGGGCGCGGAGACCCAGTACTTC
clone_size: -; j_call: TRBJ2-5; cdr3_length: 21; d_call: TRBD2; v_call: TRBV6-5; cdr3_aa: CASSYPREGELGGSSQETQYF; cdr3_nt: TGTGCCAGCAGTTACCCAAGGGAAGGGGAACTTGGCGGGAGTTCCCAAGAGACCCAGTACTTC
clone_size: -; j_call: TRBJ2-2; cdr3_length: 16; d_call: TRBD1; v_call: TRBV6-1; cdr3_aa: CASSGSGTGVSGELFF; cdr3_nt: TGTGCCAGCAGTGGATCCGGGACAGGGGTATCCGGGGAGCTGTTTTTT
clone_size: -; j_call: TRBJ2-3; cdr3_length: 17; d_call: TRBD2; v_call: TRBV6-1; cdr3_aa: CASIAGSGDRSTETQYF; cdr3_nt: TGTGCCAGCATCGCGGGTAGCGGGGACCGTAGCACAGAGACGCAGTATTTC
clone_size: -; j_call: TRBJ2-4; cdr3_length: 16; d_call: -; v_call: TRBV27; cdr3_aa: CASSLSGRRGKNIQYF; cdr3_nt: TGTGCCAGCAGTTTATCCGGACGACGGGGCAAAAACATTCAGTACTTT
clone_size: many; j_call: TRBJ2-1; cdr3_length: 17; d_call: TRBD2; v_call: TRBV5-1; cdr3_aa: CASSLGQGSGGGNEQFF; cdr3_nt: TGCGCCAGCAGCTTGGGGCAGGGCTCGGGAGGGGGAAATGAGCAGTTCTTC
clone_size: -; j_call: TRBJ2-2; cdr3_length: 13; d_call: TRBD2; v_call: TRBV10-3; cdr3_aa: CATTAKTGGEQFF; cdr3_nt: TGTGCCACTACAGCGAAGACTGGGGGGGAGCAGTTTTTT
clone_size: -; j_call: TRBJ2-2; cdr3_length: 12; d_call: -; v_call: TRBV11-3; cdr3_aa: CASMGGTGELFF; cdr3_nt: TGTGCCAGCATGGGGGGAACCGGGGAGCTGTTTTTT
clone_size: few; j_call: TRBJ2-2; cdr3_length: 12; d_call: -; v_call: TRBV12-3/TRBV12-4; cdr3_aa: CASNGNTGELFF; cdr3_nt: TGTGCCAGCAATGGTAACACCGGGGAGCTGTTTTTT
clone_size: -; j_call: TRBJ2-2; cdr3_length: 14; d_call: -; v_call: TRBV6-1; cdr3_aa: CASRLIRDTGELFF; cdr3_nt: TGTGCCAGCAGACTCATCCGAGACACCGGGGAGCTGTTTTTT
clone_size: few; j_call: TRBJ2-2; cdr3_length: 15; d_call: -; v_call: TRBV6-1; cdr3_aa: CASSQGDQGTGELFF; cdr3_nt: TGTGCCAGCAGCCAGGGTGATCAGGGGACCGGGGAGCTGTTTTTT
clone_size: once; j_call: TRBJ2-5; cdr3_length: 13; d_call: -; v_call: TRBV6-1; cdr3_aa: CASSEVSGETQYF; cdr3_nt: TGTGCCAGCAGCGAAGTATCCGGGGAGACCCAGTACTTC
clone_size: -; j_call: TRBJ2-3; cdr3_length: 14; d_call: -; v_call: TRBV6-1; cdr3_aa: CVSSQAVSTDKQYF; cdr3_nt: TGTGTCAGCAGCCAGGCTGTGAGCACAGATAAGCAGTATTTT
clone_size: -; j_call: TRBJ2-2; cdr3_length: 13; d_call: -; v_call: TRBV7-7; cdr3_aa: CASSFEETGELFF; cdr3_nt: TGTGCCAGCAGCTTCGAAGAGACCGGGGAGCTGTTTTTT
clone_size: few; j_call: TRBJ2-1; cdr3_length: 12; d_call: TRBD1; v_call: TRBV6-1; cdr3_aa: CASSPDRDEQFF; cdr3_nt: TGTGCCAGCAGCCCCGACAGGGATGAGCAGTTCTTC
clone_size: few; j_call: TRBJ2-3; cdr3_length: 17; d_call: TRBD2; v_call: TRBV11-3; cdr3_aa: CASSTSRLAGGADTQYF; cdr3_nt: TGTGCCAGCAGCACCAGCCGCCTAGCGGGAGGTGCAGATACGCAGTATTTT
clone_size: -; j_call: TRBJ2-1; cdr3_length: 12; d_call: -; v_call: TRBV6-1; cdr3_aa: CASSARVNEQFF; cdr3_nt: TGTGCCAGCAGTGCCCGGGTCAATGAGCAGTTCTTC
clone_size: -; j_call: TRBJ2-1; cdr3_length: 15; d_call: -; v_call: TRBV6-1; cdr3_aa: CASRRGPNTYNEQFF; cdr3_nt: TGTGCCAGCAGGAGGGGACCGAATACTTACAATGAGCAGTTCTTC
clone_size: -; j_call: TRBJ2-6; cdr3_length: 10; d_call: -; v_call: TRBV12-3/TRBV12-4; cdr3_aa: CASSFGGGAF; cdr3_nt: -
clone_size: -; j_call: TRBJ2-1; cdr3_length: 16; d_call: TRBD2; v_call: TRBV12-3/TRBV12-4; cdr3_aa: CASSSTSGGSYNEQFF; cdr3_nt: TGTGCCAGCAGTTCGACTAGCGGGGGATCCTACAATGAGCAGTTCTTC
clone_size: few; j_call: TRBJ2-2; cdr3_length: 13; d_call: -; v_call: TRBV7-8; cdr3_aa: CASSGRRDGELFF; cdr3_nt: TGTGCCAGCAGCGGAAGGCGGGACGGGGAGCTGTTTTTT
clone_size: -; j_call: TRBJ2-1; cdr3_length: 12; d_call: -; v_call: TRBV6-1; cdr3_aa: CASGTSYNEQFF; cdr3_nt: TGTGCCAGCGGAACTAGCTACAATGAGCAGTTCTTC
clone_size: -; j_call: TRBJ2-1; cdr3_length: 17; d_call: TRBD2; v_call: TRBV6-1; cdr3_aa: CASSQEGTSGIYNEQFF; cdr3_nt: TGTGCCAGCAGTCAAGAAGGGACTAGCGGAATCTACAATGAGCAGTTCTTC
clone_size: -; j_call: TRBJ2-3; cdr3_length: 13; d_call: -; v_call: TRBV6-1; cdr3_aa: CASSEGAQETQYF; cdr3_nt: TGTGCCAGCAGTGAAGGTGCCCAAGAGACGCAGTATTTC
clone_size: once; j_call: TRBJ2-1; cdr3_length: 13; d_call: TRBD2; v_call: TRBV6-5; cdr3_aa: CASSSPTSGRSVF; cdr3_nt: TGTGCCAGCAGTTCTCCGACTAGCGGGAGATCGGTCTTC
clone_size: -; j_call: TRBJ2-3; cdr3_length: 14; d_call: TRBD2; v_call: TRBV6-1; cdr3_aa: CASGGRGVTDTQYF; cdr3_nt: TGTGCCAGCGGGGGTCGGGGGGTCACAGATACGCAGTATTTT
clone_size: -; j_call: TRBJ2-2; cdr3_length: 11; d_call: -; v_call: TRBV20-1; cdr3_aa: CSARDRGELFF; cdr3_nt: TGCAGTGCTAGAGATCGGGGGGAGCTGTTTTTT